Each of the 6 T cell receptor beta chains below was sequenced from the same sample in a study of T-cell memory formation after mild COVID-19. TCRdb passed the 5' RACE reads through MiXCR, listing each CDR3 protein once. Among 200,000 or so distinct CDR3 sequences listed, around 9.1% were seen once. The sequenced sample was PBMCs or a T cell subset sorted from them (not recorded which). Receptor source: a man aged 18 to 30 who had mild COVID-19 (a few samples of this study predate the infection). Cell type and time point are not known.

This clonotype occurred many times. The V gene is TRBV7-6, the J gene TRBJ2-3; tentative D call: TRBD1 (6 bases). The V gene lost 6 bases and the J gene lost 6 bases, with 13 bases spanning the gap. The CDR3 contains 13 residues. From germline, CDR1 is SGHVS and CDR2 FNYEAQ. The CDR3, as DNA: TGTGCCAGCAGTTCAGGGGTTGCCGATACGCAGTATTTT. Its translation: CASSSGVADTQYF. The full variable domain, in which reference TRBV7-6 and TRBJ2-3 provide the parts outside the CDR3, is GAGVSQSPRYKVTKRGQDVALRCDPISGHVSLYWYRQALGQGPEFLTYFNYEAQQDKSGLPNDRFSAERPEGSISTLTIQRTEQRDSAMYRCASSSGVADTQYFGPGTRLTVL.

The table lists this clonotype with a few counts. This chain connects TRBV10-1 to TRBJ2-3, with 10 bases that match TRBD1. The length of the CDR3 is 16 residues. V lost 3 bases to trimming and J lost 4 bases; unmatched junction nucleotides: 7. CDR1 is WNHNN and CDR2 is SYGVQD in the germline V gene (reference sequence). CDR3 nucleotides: TGCGCCAGCAGTGATTACCGGACAGGGGGTCCAGATACGCAGTATTTT. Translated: CASSDYRTGGPDTQYF.

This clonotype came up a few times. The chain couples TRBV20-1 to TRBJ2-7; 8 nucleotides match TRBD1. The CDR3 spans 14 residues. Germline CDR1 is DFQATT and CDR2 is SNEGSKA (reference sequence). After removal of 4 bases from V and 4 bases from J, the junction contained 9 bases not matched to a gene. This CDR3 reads CSAKPGTGYYEQYF. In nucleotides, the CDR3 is TGCAGTGCTAAGCCCGGGACAGGCTATTACGAGCAGTACTTC.

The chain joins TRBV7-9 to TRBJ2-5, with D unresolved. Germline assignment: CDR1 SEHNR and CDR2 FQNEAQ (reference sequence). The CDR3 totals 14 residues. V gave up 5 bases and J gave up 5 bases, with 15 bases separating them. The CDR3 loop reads CASSPGPSRETQYF. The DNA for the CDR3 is TGTGCCAGCAGCCCCGGGCCCTCTCGGGAGACCCAGTACTTC.

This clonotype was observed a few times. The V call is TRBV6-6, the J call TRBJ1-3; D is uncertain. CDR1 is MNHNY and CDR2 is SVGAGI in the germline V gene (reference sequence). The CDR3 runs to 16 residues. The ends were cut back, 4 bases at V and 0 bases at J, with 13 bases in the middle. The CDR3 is CASSSQDHRSGNTIYF. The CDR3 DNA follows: TGTGCCAGCAGTTCTCAGGATCATCGCTCTGGAAACACCATATATTTT.

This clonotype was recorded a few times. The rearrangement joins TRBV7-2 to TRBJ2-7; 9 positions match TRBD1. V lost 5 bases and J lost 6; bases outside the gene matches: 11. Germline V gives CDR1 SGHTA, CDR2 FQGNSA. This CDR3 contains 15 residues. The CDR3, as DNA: TGTGCCAGCAGCCTCACGGGGACAGGGACGAGCGAGCAGTACTTC. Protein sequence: CASSLTGTGTSEQYF. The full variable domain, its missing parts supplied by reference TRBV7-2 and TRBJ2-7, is GAGVSQSPSNKVTEKGKDVELRCDPISGHTALYWYRQSLGQGLEFLIYFQGNSAPDKSGLPSDRFSAERTGGSVSTLTIQRTQQEDSAVYLCASSLTGTGTSEQYFGPGTRLTVT.